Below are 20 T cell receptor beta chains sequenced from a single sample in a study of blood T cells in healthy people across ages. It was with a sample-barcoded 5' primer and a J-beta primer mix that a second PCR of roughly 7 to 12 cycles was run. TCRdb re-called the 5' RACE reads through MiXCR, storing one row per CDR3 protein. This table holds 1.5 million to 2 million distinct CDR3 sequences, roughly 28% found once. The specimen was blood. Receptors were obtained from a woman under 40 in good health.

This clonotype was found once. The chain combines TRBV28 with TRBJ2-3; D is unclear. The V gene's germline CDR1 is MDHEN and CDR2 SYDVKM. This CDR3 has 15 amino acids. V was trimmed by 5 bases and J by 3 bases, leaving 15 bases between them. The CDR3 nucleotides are TGTGCCAGCAGTGGGGTATCCGCCGGGACAGATACGCAGTATTTT. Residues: CASSGVSAGTDTQYF.

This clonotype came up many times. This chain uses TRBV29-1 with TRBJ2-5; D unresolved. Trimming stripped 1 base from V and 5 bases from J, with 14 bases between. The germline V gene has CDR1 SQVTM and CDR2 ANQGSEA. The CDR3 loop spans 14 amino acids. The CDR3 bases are TGCAGCGTTGAAGCAACAGCAATCCGGGAGACCCAGTACTTC. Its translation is CSVEATAIRETQYF.

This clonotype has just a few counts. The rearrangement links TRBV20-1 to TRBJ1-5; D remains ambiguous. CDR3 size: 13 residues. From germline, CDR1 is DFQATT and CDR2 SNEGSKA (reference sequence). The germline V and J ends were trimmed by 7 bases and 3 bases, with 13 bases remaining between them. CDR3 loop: CSGLSTYNQPQHF. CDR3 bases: TGCAGTGGGTTGTCCACTTACAATCAGCCCCAGCATTTT.

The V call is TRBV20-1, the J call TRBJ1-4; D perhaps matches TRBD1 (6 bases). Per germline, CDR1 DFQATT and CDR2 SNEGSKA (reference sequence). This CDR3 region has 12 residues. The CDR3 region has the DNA TGCATCTCCCGGGGGGCGGGTGAAAAACTGTTTTTT. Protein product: CISRGAGEKLFF.

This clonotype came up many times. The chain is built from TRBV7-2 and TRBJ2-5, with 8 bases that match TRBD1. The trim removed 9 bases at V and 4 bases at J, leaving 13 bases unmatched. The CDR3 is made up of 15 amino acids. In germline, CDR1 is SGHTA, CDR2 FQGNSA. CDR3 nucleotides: TGTGCCAGTAAACGGACAGGGCAGAGGGGAGAGACCCAGTACTTC. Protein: CASKRTGQRGETQYF.

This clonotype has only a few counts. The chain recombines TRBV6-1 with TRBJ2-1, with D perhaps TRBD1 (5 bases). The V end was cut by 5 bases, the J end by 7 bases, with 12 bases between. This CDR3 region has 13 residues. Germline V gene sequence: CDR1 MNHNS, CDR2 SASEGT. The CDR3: CASSPRTRNEQFF. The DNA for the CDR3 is TGTGCCAGCAGTCCCCGGACAAGGAATGAGCAGTTCTTC.

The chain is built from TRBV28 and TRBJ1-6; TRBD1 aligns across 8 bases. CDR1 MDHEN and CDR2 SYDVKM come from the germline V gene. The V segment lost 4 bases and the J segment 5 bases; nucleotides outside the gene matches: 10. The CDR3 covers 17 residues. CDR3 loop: CASSSSPGQADNSPLHF. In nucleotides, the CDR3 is TGTGCCAGCAGTTCCTCCCCGGGACAGGCGGATAATTCACCCCTCCACTTT. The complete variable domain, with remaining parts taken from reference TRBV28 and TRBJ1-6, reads DVKVTQSSRYLVKRTGEKVFLECVQDMDHENMFWYRQDPGLGLRLIYFSYDVKMKEKGDIPEGYSVSREKKERFSLILESASTNQTSMYLCASSSSPGQADNSPLHFGNGTRLTVT.

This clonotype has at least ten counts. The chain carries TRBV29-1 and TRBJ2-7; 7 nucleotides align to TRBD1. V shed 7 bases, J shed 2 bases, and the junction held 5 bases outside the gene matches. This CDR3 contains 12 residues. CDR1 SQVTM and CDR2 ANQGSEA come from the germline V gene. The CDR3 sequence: CSASDRPYEQYF. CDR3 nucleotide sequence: TGCAGCGCCTCGGACAGGCCCTACGAGCAGTACTTC.

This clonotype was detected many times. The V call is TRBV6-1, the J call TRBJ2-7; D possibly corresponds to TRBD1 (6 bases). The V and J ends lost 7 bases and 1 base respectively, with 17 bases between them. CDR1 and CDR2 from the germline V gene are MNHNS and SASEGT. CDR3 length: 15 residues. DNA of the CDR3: TGTGCCAGCACCTTGGGACACGTCTTATCCTACGAGCAGTACTTC. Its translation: CASTLGHVLSYEQYF.

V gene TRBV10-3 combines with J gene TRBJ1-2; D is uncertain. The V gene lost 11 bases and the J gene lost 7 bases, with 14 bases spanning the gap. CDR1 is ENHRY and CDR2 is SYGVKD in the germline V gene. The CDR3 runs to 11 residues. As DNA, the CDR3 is TGTGCCGTCGGGCAGGCGGGTGGCTACACCTTC. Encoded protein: CAVGQAGGYTF.

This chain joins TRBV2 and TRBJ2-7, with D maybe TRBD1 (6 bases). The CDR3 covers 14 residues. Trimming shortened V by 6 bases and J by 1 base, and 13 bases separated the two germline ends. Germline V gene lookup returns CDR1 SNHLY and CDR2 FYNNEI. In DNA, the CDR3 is TGTGCCAGCAGAAGTTGGGACATTTCCTACGAGCAGTACTTC. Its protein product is CASRSWDISYEQYF.

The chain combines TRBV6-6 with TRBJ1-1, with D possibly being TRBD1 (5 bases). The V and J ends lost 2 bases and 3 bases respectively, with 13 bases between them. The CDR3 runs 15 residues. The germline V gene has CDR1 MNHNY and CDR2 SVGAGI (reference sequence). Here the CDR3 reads CASSYNEGVDTEAFF. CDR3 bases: TGTGCCAGCAGTTACAACGAAGGGGTAGACACTGAAGCTTTCTTT.

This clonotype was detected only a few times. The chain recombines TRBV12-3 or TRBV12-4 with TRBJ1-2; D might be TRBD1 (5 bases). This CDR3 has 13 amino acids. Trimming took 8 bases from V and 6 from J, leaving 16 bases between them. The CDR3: CASATGGNDGYTF. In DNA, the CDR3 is TGTGCCAGCGCCACGGGGGGGAACGATGGCTACACCTTC.

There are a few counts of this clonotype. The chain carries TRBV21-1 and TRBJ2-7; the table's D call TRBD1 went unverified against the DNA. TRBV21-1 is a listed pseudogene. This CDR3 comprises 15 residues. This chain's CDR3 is CASSKNGQSTYEQYF. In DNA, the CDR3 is TGTGCCAGCAGCAAAAATGGACAGAGCACCTACGAGCAGTACTTC.

The CDR3 nucleotides are TGTGCCAGCAGCCCCCGACTGACAGGGCGGAGCTATGGCTACACCTTC. This encodes CASSPRLTGRSYGYTF. The V and J genes are TRBV9 and TRBJ1-2; 7 bases are shared with TRBD1. Trimming cost V 4 bases and J 4 bases; bases outside gene matches: 13. CDR3 length equals 16 residues. CDR1 is SGDLS, CDR2 YYNGEE, per germline.

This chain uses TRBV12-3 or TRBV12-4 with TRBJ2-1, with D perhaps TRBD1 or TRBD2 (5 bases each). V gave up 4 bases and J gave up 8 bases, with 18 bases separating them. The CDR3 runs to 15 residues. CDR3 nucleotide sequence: TGTGCCAGCAGTTACGACCTTCCAGGGAGCGATGAGCAGTTCTTC. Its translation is CASSYDLPGSDEQFF.

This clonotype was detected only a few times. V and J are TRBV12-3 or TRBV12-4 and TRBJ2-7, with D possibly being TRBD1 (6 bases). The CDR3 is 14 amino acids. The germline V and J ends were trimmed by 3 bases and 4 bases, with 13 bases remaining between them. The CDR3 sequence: CASSFSDSKYEQYF. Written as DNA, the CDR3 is TGTGCCAGCAGTTTCTCGGACAGCAAATACGAGCAGTACTTC.

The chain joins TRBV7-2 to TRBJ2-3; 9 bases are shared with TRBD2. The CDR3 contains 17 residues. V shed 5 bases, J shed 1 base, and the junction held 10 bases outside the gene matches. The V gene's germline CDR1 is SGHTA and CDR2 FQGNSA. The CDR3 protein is CASSPAGTSRGTDTQYF. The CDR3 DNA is TGTGCCAGCAGCCCCGCCGGGACTAGCCGGGGCACAGATACGCAGTATTTT. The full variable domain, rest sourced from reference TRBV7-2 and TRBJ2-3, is GAGVSQSPSNKVTEKGKDVELRCDPISGHTALYWYRQSLGQGLEFLIYFQGNSAPDKSGLPSDRFSAERTGGSVSTLTIQRTQQEDSAVYLCASSPAGTSRGTDTQYFGPGTRLTVL.

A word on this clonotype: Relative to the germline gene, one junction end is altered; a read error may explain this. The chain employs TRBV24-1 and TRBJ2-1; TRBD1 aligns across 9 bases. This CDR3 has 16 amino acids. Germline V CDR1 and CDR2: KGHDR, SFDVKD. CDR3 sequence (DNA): TGTGCCACCAGTGCCCTGACAGGGGGAATGGAAAATGAGCAGTTGTTC. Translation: CATSALTGGMENEQLF.

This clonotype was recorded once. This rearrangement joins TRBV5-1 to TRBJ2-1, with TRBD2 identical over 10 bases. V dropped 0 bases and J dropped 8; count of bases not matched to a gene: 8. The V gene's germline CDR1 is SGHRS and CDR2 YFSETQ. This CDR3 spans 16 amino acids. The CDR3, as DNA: TGCGCCAGCAGCTTGGGAGCGGGAGGGCCATGGGATGAGCAGTTCTTC. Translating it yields CASSLGAGGPWDEQFF.